Shown below are 24 T cell receptor beta chains from a single sample sequenced in a study of shared clonotypes between healthy human individuals. This table comes from immunoSEQ multiplex PCR, and its TCRdb copy is limited to in-frame clones, with some not included. The sample yields fewer than 650,000 clones, roughly four fifths seen once. The sample comprised PBMCs. Source of these receptors: a woman aged 40 to 50 in good health. Some clones in this sample may be carry-over from other donors' samples.

The rearrangement links TRBV27 to TRBJ2-7; a possible D gene is TRBD2 (6 bases). In germline, CDR1 is MNHEY, CDR2 SMNVEV (reference sequence). This CDR3 region has 16 residues. Trimming removed 7 bases at V and 6 bases at J, with 25 bases between. Here the CDR3 reads CASTRAGKSGSGEQYF. For the CDR3, the DNA is TGTGCCAGCACCCGGGCGGGGAAAAGCGGCTCCGGCGAGCAGTACTTC.

The chain couples TRBV27 to TRBJ1-1; possible D gene TRBD1, 6 bases. The CDR3 is made up of 14 amino acids. Trimming left V 3 bases short and J 4 bases short, with 12 bases between. Germline CDR1 and CDR2: MNHEY and SMNVEV (reference sequence). The CDR3 protein is CASSFLQGGTEAFF. The DNA for the CDR3 is TGTGCCAGCAGTTTTTTACAGGGTGGCACTGAAGCTTTCTTT.

V and J are TRBV4-2 and TRBJ2-7, with D perhaps TRBD2 (6 bases). Trimming removed 0 bases at V and 4 bases at J, with 16 bases between. The CDR3 length is 16 residues. The germline gives CDR1 LGHNA, CDR2 YNFKEQ. The CDR3: CASSQETGVGRYEQYF. For the CDR3, the DNA is TGTGCCAGCAGCCAAGAAACGGGAGTAGGAAGGTACGAGCAGTACTTC.

Details on this clone: This same CDR3 is encoded by further DNA sequences in the sample. This chain connects TRBV18 to TRBJ1-3; unclear D gene. The CDR3 is made up of 16 amino acids. Trimming shortened V by 1 base and J by 0 bases, and 10 bases separated the two germline ends. From germline, CDR1 is KGHSH and CDR2 LQKENI. The CDR3 region has the DNA TGTGCCAGCTCACCACAGCCCGCCGACTCTGGAAACACCATATATTTT. It is translated as CASSPQPADSGNTIYF.

This chain joins TRBV5-1 and TRBJ2-3; D is perhaps TRBD1 (5 bases). From germline, CDR1 is SGHRS and CDR2 YFSETQ. The CDR3 is 16 residues long. V was trimmed by 0 bases and J by 1 base, leaving 12 bases between them. The CDR3 DNA reads as TGCGCCAGCAGCTTGGGGGTCGACAGTCGCACAGATACGCAGTATTTT. It codes for CASSLGVDSRTDTQYF.

The CDR3, as DNA: TGTGCCAGCAGTCCCCGGGACAGGGAGGTCGTCAAAAACATTCAGTACTTC. It yields the protein CASSPRDREVVKNIQYF. The chain joins TRBV6-7 to TRBJ2-4; TRBD1 matches 9 bases. TRBV6-7 is an ORF, with its function uncertain. The CDR3 length is 17 residues. V was clipped by 5 bases and J by 3 bases; unmatched bases: 11.

The V gene is TRBV7-8, the J gene TRBJ2-2; the D call may be TRBD1 or TRBD2 (5 bases each). From germline, CDR1 is SGHVS and CDR2 FQNEAQ. Trimming cost V 5 bases and J 0 bases, with 13 bases left between them. The CDR3 totals 16 residues. The CDR3 nucleotides read TGTGCCAGCAGCGAGGGGCGCCCCGCGAACACCGGGGAGCTGTTTTTT. Translating it yields CASSEGRPANTGELFF.

CDR3 sequence: CASSFSTGDRGWNQPQHF. DNA for the CDR3: TGCGCCAGCAGCTTTTCGACGGGAGACAGGGGTTGGAATCAGCCCCAGCATTTT. The chain is built from TRBV5-1 and TRBJ1-5; the match to TRBD1 covers 8 bases. The CDR3 is made up of 18 amino acids. The J segment lost 4 bases and the V segment lost 2 bases, leaving 14 bases of the junction unmatched. CDR1 and CDR2 from the germline V gene are SGHRS and YFSETQ.

The chain uses TRBV19 and TRBJ1-5, with D possibly TRBD1 on 6 matching bases. The CDR3 runs 17 residues. Germline assignment: CDR1 LNHDA and CDR2 SQIVND (reference sequence). Trimming shortened V by 0 bases and J by 0 bases, and 12 bases separated the two germline ends. The CDR3 sequence is CASSIEGGRPSNQPQHF. In DNA form, the CDR3 reads TGTGCCAGTAGTATAGAGGGGGGCAGGCCTAGCAATCAGCCCCAGCATTTT.

V is TRBV5-6 and J is TRBJ2-7; unclear D gene. The germline gives CDR1 SGHDT, CDR2 YYEEEE. This CDR3 spans 18 amino acids. Trimming removed 1 base from V and 0 bases from J, with 20 bases in between. CDR3 DNA sequence: TGTGCCAGCAGCTTGAGGAGAACTATCCAATTGAGCTCCTACGAGCAGTACTTC. Protein product: CASSLRRTIQLSSYEQYF.

The chain links TRBV6-6 to TRBJ1-4; no firm D call. Trimming left V 8 bases short and J 7 bases short, with 14 bases between. The CDR3 is made up of 13 amino acids. Germline-derived CDR1 and CDR2 are MNHNY and SVGAGI (reference sequence). The CDR3 DNA reads as TGTGCCAGCCCGACGGGGAAAAGTGAAAAACTGTTTTTT. It codes for CASPTGKSEKLFF.

The chain combines TRBV27 with TRBJ1-1; D might be TRBD1 (5 bases). The V gene lost 3 bases and the J gene lost 0 bases, with 8 bases spanning the gap. The CDR3 has 14 residues. Germline values: CDR1 MNHEY, CDR2 SMNVEV (reference sequence). The CDR3 loop is CASSFGTLNTEAFF. The DNA for the CDR3 is TGTGCCAGCAGTTTCGGGACCCTGAACACTGAAGCTTTCTTT.

The rearrangement uses TRBV27 and TRBJ1-5; D is ambiguous. V lost 7 bases and J lost 4, with 8 bases in between. The CDR3 sequence is 12 residues long. Germline V gene data show CDR1 as MNHEY and CDR2 as SMNVEV (reference sequence). The CDR3 loop reads CASKKDNQPQHF. Written as DNA, the CDR3 is TGTGCCAGCAAGAAGGATAATCAGCCCCAGCATTTT.

The chain employs TRBV29-1 and TRBJ2-2; weak D call: TRBD2 (5 bases). This CDR3 region has 16 residues. V was trimmed by 5 bases and J by 0 bases, leaving 16 bases between them. In germline, CDR1 is SQVTM, CDR2 ANQGSEA. CDR3 in DNA: TGCAGCGTTATAAGCGTCCGTAGCGCGAACACCGGGGAGCTGTTTTTT. It yields the protein CSVISVRSANTGELFF.

This chain joins TRBV29-1 and TRBJ1-2; maybe TRBD1 (5 bases). The germline CDR1 and CDR2 sequences are SQVTM and ANQGSEA. The CDR3 is made up of 13 amino acids. Trimming left V 2 bases short and J 5 bases short, with 12 bases between. This CDR3 reads CSVELGGPYGYTF. The CDR3 DNA reads as TGCAGCGTTGAACTCGGGGGACCTTATGGCTACACCTTC.

This chain joins TRBV7-8 and TRBJ1-1; D possibly corresponds to TRBD1 (6 bases). CDR3 length: 14 residues. Germline V lookup: CDR1 SGHVS, CDR2 FQNEAQ. V shed 2 bases and J shed 6 bases, with 13 bases lying between them. The CDR3: CASSLSRGNAEAFF. In nucleotides, the CDR3 is TGTGCCAGCAGCTTAAGCAGGGGTAACGCTGAAGCTTTCTTT. The complete variable domain, with remaining parts taken from reference TRBV7-8 and TRBJ1-1, reads GAGVSQSPRYKVAKRGQDVALRCDPISGHVSLFWYQQALGQGPEFLTYFQNEAQLDKSGLPSDRFFAERPEGSVSTLKIQRTQQEDSAVYLCASSLSRGNAEAFFGQGTRLTVV.

V gene TRBV27 combines with J gene TRBJ2-1; perhaps TRBD1 as D (5 bases). The CDR3 covers 13 residues. The V end lost 3 bases, the J end lost 9 bases, and 12 bases lay between the germline ends. The germline V gene has CDR1 MNHEY and CDR2 SMNVEV (reference sequence). CDR3 sequence reads: CASSLGHAGEQFF. The CDR3 DNA follows: TGTGCCAGCAGTTTGGGGCACGCCGGTGAGCAGTTCTTC.

The chain uses TRBV7-5 and TRBJ1-2; the table calls TRBD1, which could not be checked here. TRBV7-5 corresponds to a pseudogene. This CDR3 has 16 residues. The CDR3 sequence: CARSAPGTGLSAGYTF. Written as DNA, the CDR3 is TGTGCCAGAAGCGCTCCCGGGACAGGCTTAAGTGCGGGCTACACCTTC.

Notes on this clone: Other nucleotide sequences in the sample specify the same CDR3. The J gene is TRBJ2-7, the V gene TRBV5-1, with 7 bases fitting TRBD2. CDR3 length: 14 amino acids. From germline, CDR1 is SGHRS and CDR2 YFSETQ. V shed 2 bases, J shed 0 bases, and the junction held 2 bases outside the gene matches. The CDR3 region is CASSFGGSSYEQYF. The CDR3 nucleotides are TGCGCCAGCAGCTTCGGCGGGAGCTCCTACGAGCAGTACTTC.

This chain joins TRBV5-8 and TRBJ2-7; D possibly corresponds to TRBD1 (6 bases). Germline-derived CDR1 and CDR2 are SGHTS and YDEGEE. This CDR3 is 18 amino acids long. With 2 bases removed from V and 2 bases from J, the gap between germline ends came to 23 bases. The CDR3 spells CASSFHPIYRERTYEQYF. The CDR3, as DNA: TGTGCCAGCAGCTTCCACCCTATTTACAGGGAAAGGACCTACGAGCAGTACTTC.

This clone was seen a single time. The chain uses TRBV6-1 and TRBJ1-4, with 9 bases lining up with TRBD1. CDR3 size: 13 residues. In germline, CDR1 is MNHNS, CDR2 SASEGT. Unmatched junction bases numbered 10, after V lost 10 bases and J lost 10 bases. The CDR3 nucleotides are TGTGCCACCACAACTGGACAGGGGAGAAAACTGTTTTTT. Translated: CATTTGQGRKLFF.

This chain connects TRBV5-1 to TRBJ2-6; D call uncertain. Trimming shortened V by 2 bases and J by 0 bases, and 6 bases separated the two germline ends. CDR1 is SGHRS, CDR2 YFSETQ, per germline. The CDR3 length is 15 residues. This chain's CDR3 is CASSFLVSGANVLTF. CDR3 sequence (DNA): TGCGCCAGCAGCTTCTTAGTCTCTGGGGCCAACGTCCTGACTTTC.

In DNA form, the CDR3 reads TGTGCCAGCAGTAGGGGCTACTCTGGAAACACCATATATTTT. This codes for CASSRGYSGNTIYF. V and J are TRBV6-1 and TRBJ1-3, with a possible D match to TRBD1 (5 bases). The germline gives CDR1 MNHNS, CDR2 SASEGT. Trimming removed 5 bases from V and 0 bases from J, with 8 bases in between. The CDR3 has 14 amino acids.

This clone was counted at least ten times. The rearrangement links TRBV5-1 to TRBJ1-1; 8 bases line up with TRBD1. This CDR3 has 17 amino acids. Trimming at V came to 4 bases and at J to 3 bases, leaving 14 bases not matched to a gene. Looked up from germline, CDR1 is SGHRS and CDR2 is YFSETQ. CDR3 region: CASSRSPLGQGDTEAFF. DNA for the CDR3: TGCGCCAGCAGCCGATCCCCCCTTGGACAGGGAGACACTGAAGCTTTCTTT.